This T cell receptor beta chain was identified in a study of CD8 T cells in Susac syndrome (dated by TCRdb to about 2019). With regard to the full study: Among the Susac syndrome patients who were sequenced, clinically active disease was present in more than five and clinical remission was observed in 8 or 9. At the time of blood withdrawal, Susac syndrome patients were either therapy-naive, taking corticosteroids (with some also receiving IVIg), or on IVIg alone. The study used repertoire sequencing to test whether antigen drove CD8+ T cell activation and differentiation in Susac syndrome.

Concerning this clonotype: What this receptor recognizes is not known. It has no much larger one-base neighbor in the sample; base qualities were not kept.

High-throughput TCR beta sequencing profiled peripheral blood CD8+ and CD4+ T cells from healthy donors, Susac syndrome patients and multiple sclerosis patients. Susac syndrome patients met recently defined diagnostic criteria for definite or probable disease. Bulk CD8+ and CD4+ T cells were purified by magnetic negative isolation, while CD8+ TEMRA cells were enriched using FACS. Blood was collected in EDTA tubes and processed within 24 hours, with PBMCs isolated through density gradient centrifugation. PBMCs destined for TCR sequencing were cryopreserved in liquid nitrogen and later thawed in a 37 °C water bath. Purity of sorted or isolated CD4+, CD8+ and CD8+ TEMRA cells was at least 90%. The paper as a whole reports these results and caveats: No clonal expansion was detected in the CD4+ T cell repertoire of Susac syndrome patients. The TCR sequencing and HLA analysis was acknowledged to have included a relatively small number of individuals.

RNA was extracted using the RNeasy kit, and about 0.5 to 1 microgram was reverse transcribed with random hexamers. The immunoSEQ multiplex PCR assay, which covers 54 Vbeta and 13 Jbeta segments, was used to amplify TCR beta CDR3 regions. PCR amplification bias was corrected by using a synthetic template baseline for primer optimization and computational correction. Per the source publication's procedure: Reads were annotated to V, D and J genes according to IMGT and were analyzed with immunoSEQ Analyzer, with only productive sequences retained. To calculate clonality, Shannon entropy was normalized by log2 of the number of productive unique sequences and then subtracted from one. Public and private clones were assessed among the 100 most prevalent clones of each patient and control. Clones were defined as Susac-specific if absent from the healthy and MS cohorts, from around 1,100 published viral clones and from other ImmuneACCESS disease sequences. TCRdb cleaned the public reads at Q25 with fastp, built clones with MiXCR and kept in-frame beta chains. Each record represents a unique CDR3 protein, reported with the most common genes and DNA among its rows. These V and J calls are TCRdb output, not the study's own analysis. The sample includes 120,000 to 150,000 distinct CDR3 sequences, with 90% to 97% observed a single time. The ten largest clonotypes hold over 0.065% of the sample.

The sequence came from a human donor with Susac syndrome. The sample was CD4+ T cells from PBMCs.

CDR3 protein: CSARDLGQLNQPQHF. The nucleotide sequence is given as TGCAGTGCTAGAGATTTAGGACAACTCAATCAGCCCCAGCATTTT. The chain couples TRBV20-1 to TRBJ1-5, with a weak D call of TRBD1 (5 bases match). CDR3 length: 15 amino acids, cysteine to phenylalanine. Of the read, only the CDR3 DNA is kept; its 45 bases are in frame from base 1. V sheds 0 bases and J sheds 3 bases, leaving 12 bases between their ends. CDR1 and CDR2 were assigned from the germline V gene (reference sequence) as DFQATT and SNEGSKA.